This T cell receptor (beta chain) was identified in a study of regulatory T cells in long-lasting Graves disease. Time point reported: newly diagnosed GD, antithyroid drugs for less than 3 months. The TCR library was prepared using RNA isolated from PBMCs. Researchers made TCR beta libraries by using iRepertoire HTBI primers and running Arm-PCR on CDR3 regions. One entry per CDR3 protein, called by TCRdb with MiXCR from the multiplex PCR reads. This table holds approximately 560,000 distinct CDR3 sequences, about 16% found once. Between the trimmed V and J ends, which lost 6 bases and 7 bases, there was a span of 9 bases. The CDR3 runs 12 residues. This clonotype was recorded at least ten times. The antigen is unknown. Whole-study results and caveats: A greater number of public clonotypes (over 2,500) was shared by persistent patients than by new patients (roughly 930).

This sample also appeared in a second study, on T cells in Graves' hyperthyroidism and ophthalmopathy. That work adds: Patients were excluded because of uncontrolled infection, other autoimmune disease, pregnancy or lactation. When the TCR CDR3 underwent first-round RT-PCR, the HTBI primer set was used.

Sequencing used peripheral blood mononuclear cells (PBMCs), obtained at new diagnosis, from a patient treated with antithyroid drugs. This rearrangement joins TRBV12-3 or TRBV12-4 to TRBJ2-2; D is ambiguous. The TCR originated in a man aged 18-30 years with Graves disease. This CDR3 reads CASSPWSGELFF. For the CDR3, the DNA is TGTGCCAGCAGCCCTTGGAGCGGGGAGCTGTTTTTT.